Listed below are T cell receptor beta chains from one sample, sequenced in a study of shared clonotypes between healthy human individuals. The data were produced by immunoSEQ multiplex PCR, yet TCRdb's version contains in-frame clones alone and is incomplete. The repertoire includes 600,000 or so clones, around 96% of them detected once, and 0.11% sits in the top ten. The sequencing input was naive CD8+ T cells sorted from blood. Receptors were obtained from a woman in her twenties or thirties in good health. Each CDR3 is given with its conserved first and last residue. Each record gives: D gene, clone size, J gene, V gene, CDR3 DNA, CDR3 protein. The D gene is left open where the match is weak. Only some rows state a clone size, as once, few, many or a class for expanded clones.

d_call: -
clone_size: -
j_call: TRBJ1-5
v_call: TRBV16
cdr3_nt: TGTGCCAGCAGCCGGATGTCGGTCACGCATCAGCCCCAGCATTTT
cdr3_aa: CASSRMSVTHQPQHF

d_call: TRBD1
clone_size: -
j_call: TRBJ2-7
v_call: TRBV5-4
cdr3_nt: TGTGCCAGCAGCTTCGACAGGGGGCAGAACGAGCAGTACTTC
cdr3_aa: CASSFDRGQNEQYF

d_call: -
clone_size: -
j_call: TRBJ1-1
v_call: TRBV5-1
cdr3_nt: TGCGCCAGTATTAGGGGGATCGACGACACTGAAGCTTTCTTT
cdr3_aa: CASIRGIDDTEAFF

d_call: -
clone_size: -
j_call: TRBJ2-1
v_call: TRBV28
cdr3_nt: TGTGCCAGCAGTTTAGACGGGGGAAGCTCCTACAATGAGCAGTTCTTC
cdr3_aa: CASSLDGGSSYNEQFF

d_call: -
clone_size: -
j_call: TRBJ2-7
v_call: TRBV4-1
cdr3_nt: TGCGCCAGCAGCCAAGGCAGGGGCACCTCCTACGAGCAGTACTTC
cdr3_aa: CASSQGRGTSYEQYF

d_call: -
clone_size: once
j_call: TRBJ2-5
v_call: TRBV6-5
cdr3_nt: TGTGCCAGCACCCCCCGGAGTTCCGGGGGACCCCAGTACTTC
cdr3_aa: CASTPRSSGGPQYF

d_call: -
clone_size: -
j_call: TRBJ2-5
v_call: TRBV9
cdr3_nt: TGTGCCAGCAGCACCCGTGGGGGAGAGACCCAGTACTTC
cdr3_aa: CASSTRGGETQYF

d_call: -
clone_size: -
j_call: TRBJ2-3
v_call: TRBV5-1
cdr3_nt: TGCGCCAGCAGCTCCGCCGGGATATATGTGGATACGCAGTATTTT
cdr3_aa: CASSSAGIYVDTQYF

d_call: TRBD2
clone_size: -
j_call: TRBJ2-7
v_call: TRBV5-4
cdr3_nt: TGTGCCAGCAGCATTAGCGGGAGCTCCTACGAGCAGTACTTC
cdr3_aa: CASSISGSSYEQYF

d_call: -
clone_size: once
j_call: TRBJ2-7
v_call: TRBV28
cdr3_nt: TGTGCCAGCACGACGGCGGGGAGCTCCTACGAGCAGTACTTC
cdr3_aa: CASTTAGSSYEQYF

d_call: -
clone_size: -
j_call: TRBJ1-1
v_call: TRBV27
cdr3_nt: TGTGCCAGCAGTTCAGGAGGTACTGAAGCTTTCTTT
cdr3_aa: CASSSGGTEAFF

d_call: TRBD1
clone_size: once
j_call: TRBJ2-7
v_call: TRBV19
cdr3_nt: TGTGCCAGTAGTATAATCTCAGGGGGCGCCTACGAGCAGTACTTC
cdr3_aa: CASSIISGGAYEQYF

d_call: TRBD1
clone_size: once
j_call: TRBJ2-5
v_call: TRBV19
cdr3_nt: TGTGCCAGTAGTATTGGATTTGTCAGGGGGCAATCGAGCCACTACCAGACCCAGTACTTC
cdr3_aa: CASSIGFVRGQSSHYQTQYF

d_call: -
clone_size: -
j_call: TRBJ2-1
v_call: TRBV29-1
cdr3_nt: TGCAGCGGACTCGTAAGTGAGCAGTTCTTC
cdr3_aa: CSGLVSEQFF

d_call: TRBD2
clone_size: -
j_call: TRBJ2-7
v_call: TRBV2
cdr3_nt: TGTGCCAGCTATTCGGGGGGTGTATGGGGATCCAATTACGAGCAGTACTTC
cdr3_aa: CASYSGGVWGSNYEQYF

d_call: TRBD1
clone_size: -
j_call: TRBJ2-3
v_call: TRBV9
cdr3_nt: TGTGCCAGCAGCGCCCGGGACAGGTCCGTCTTCGCAGATACGCAGTATTTT
cdr3_aa: CASSARDRSVFADTQYF

d_call: TRBD1
clone_size: -
j_call: TRBJ1-3
v_call: TRBV19
cdr3_nt: TGTGCCAGTAGCTCGGAGCCGACAGGGATTGGAAACACCATATATTTT
cdr3_aa: CASSSEPTGIGNTIYF

d_call: -
clone_size: -
j_call: TRBJ2-7
v_call: TRBV28
cdr3_nt: TGTGCCAGCAGTCCAATCATGGAGACAGCGATCTACGAGCAGTACTTC
cdr3_aa: CASSPIMETAIYEQYF

d_call: -
clone_size: -
j_call: TRBJ1-1
v_call: TRBV18
cdr3_nt: TGTGCCAGCTCACCAGGTAAACTGGCTTTCTTT
cdr3_aa: CASSPGKLAFF

d_call: TRBD1
clone_size: -
j_call: TRBJ2-7
v_call: TRBV14
cdr3_nt: TGTGCCAGCAGCCAAGATCGGGACAGCACCTACGAGCAGTACTTC
cdr3_aa: CASSQDRDSTYEQYF

d_call: -
clone_size: -
j_call: TRBJ2-1
v_call: TRBV11-2
cdr3_nt: TGTGCCAGCAGCTTAGACACATGGACAGAGAACAATGAGCAGTTCTTC
cdr3_aa: CASSLDTWTENNEQFF

d_call: TRBD1
clone_size: -
j_call: TRBJ2-7
v_call: TRBV29-1
cdr3_nt: TGCAGCGGCGATGGGGCCGGGGACAGGGACTCGGGCGAGCAGTACTTC
cdr3_aa: CSGDGAGDRDSGEQYF

d_call: -
clone_size: -
j_call: TRBJ2-7
v_call: TRBV7-8
cdr3_nt: TGTGCCAGCAGCATCCCGGGATCACTCTACGAGCAGTACTTC
cdr3_aa: CASSIPGSLYEQYF

d_call: TRBD1
clone_size: -
j_call: TRBJ2-7
v_call: TRBV5-1
cdr3_nt: TGCGCCAGCAGCTTGGTACAGGGGGTGTCCTACGAGCAGTACTTC
cdr3_aa: CASSLVQGVSYEQYF

d_call: -
clone_size: -
j_call: TRBJ2-1
v_call: TRBV30
cdr3_nt: TGTGCCTGGAGCACAGGGGGGGGTGAGCAGTTCTTC
cdr3_aa: CAWSTGGGEQFF

d_call: TRBD1
clone_size: -
j_call: TRBJ1-1
v_call: TRBV14
cdr3_nt: TGTGCCAGCAGCCAAGTACTCGGGACAGATGGGACTGAAGCTTTCTTT
cdr3_aa: CASSQVLGTDGTEAFF

d_call: -
clone_size: -
j_call: TRBJ1-2
v_call: TRBV11-2
cdr3_nt: TGTGCCAGCAGCTTAGATCGAGGCTATGGCTACACCTTC
cdr3_aa: CASSLDRGYGYTF

d_call: -
clone_size: -
j_call: TRBJ2-7
v_call: TRBV5-8
cdr3_nt: TGTGCCAGCAGCTGGGGGACCTACGAGCAGTACTTC
cdr3_aa: CASSWGTYEQYF

d_call: -
clone_size: -
j_call: TRBJ1-2
v_call: TRBV10-1
cdr3_nt: TGCGCCAGCAGTGAGTCGTACGGGTATGGCTACACCTTC
cdr3_aa: CASSESYGYGYTF

d_call: TRBD2
clone_size: once
j_call: TRBJ2-7
v_call: TRBV2
cdr3_nt: TGTGCCACAAGCGGACTAGCCCTCTACGAGCAGTACTTC
cdr3_aa: CATSGLALYEQYF

d_call: TRBD2
clone_size: -
j_call: TRBJ2-6
v_call: TRBV27
cdr3_nt: TGTGCCAGCAGGCGGGGGGAAGCTGGGGCCAACGTCCTGACTTTC
cdr3_aa: CASRRGEAGANVLTF

d_call: TRBD1
clone_size: -
j_call: TRBJ1-2
v_call: TRBV2
cdr3_nt: TGTGCCAGCAGTAAGGGACAGGGGGCGCGAGGCTACACCTTC
cdr3_aa: CASSKGQGARGYTF

d_call: -
clone_size: -
j_call: TRBJ2-7
v_call: TRBV28
cdr3_nt: TGTGCCAGCAGTTTGTATCCCATAGAGGCGGAGCCTTACTACGAGCAGTACTTC
cdr3_aa: CASSLYPIEAEPYYEQYF

d_call: -
clone_size: -
j_call: TRBJ2-3
v_call: TRBV27
cdr3_nt: TGTGCCAGCAGTCAAATGCAGGGAGATACGCAGTATTTT
cdr3_aa: CASSQMQGDTQYF

d_call: -
clone_size: few
j_call: TRBJ1-1
v_call: TRBV9
cdr3_nt: TGTGCCAGCAGCGTAGGGGGCCGAAACACTGAAGCTTTCTTT
cdr3_aa: CASSVGGRNTEAFF

d_call: -
clone_size: -
j_call: TRBJ1-1
v_call: TRBV27
cdr3_nt: TGTGCCAGCAGTTTAGGCGGTCTGAACACTGAAGCTTTCTTT
cdr3_aa: CASSLGGLNTEAFF

d_call: TRBD1
clone_size: -
j_call: TRBJ2-7
v_call: TRBV7-9
cdr3_nt: TGTGCCAGCAGCCACCGGGACAGGGCCTCCTACGAGCAGTACTTC
cdr3_aa: CASSHRDRASYEQYF

d_call: -
clone_size: -
j_call: TRBJ2-2
v_call: TRBV2
cdr3_nt: TGTGCCAGCAGTGTGGGGGAGCTGTTTTTT
cdr3_aa: CASSVGELFF

d_call: TRBD1
clone_size: -
j_call: TRBJ1-5
v_call: TRBV4-1
cdr3_nt: TGCGCCAGCAGCCCTTCAGACAGGGTTAGCAATCAGCCCCAGCATTTT
cdr3_aa: CASSPSDRVSNQPQHF

d_call: TRBD1
clone_size: -
j_call: TRBJ1-2
v_call: TRBV9
cdr3_nt: TGTGCCAGCAGCGGTTACACCTGGACAGGGGATTTCTATGGCTACACCTTC
cdr3_aa: CASSGYTWTGDFYGYTF

d_call: TRBD1
clone_size: -
j_call: TRBJ2-7
v_call: TRBV5-5
cdr3_nt: TGTGCCAGCAGCTTCTACAGGGGTAGCTACGAGCAGTACTTC
cdr3_aa: CASSFYRGSYEQYF

d_call: -
clone_size: -
j_call: TRBJ2-3
v_call: TRBV5-1
cdr3_nt: TGCGCCAGCAGCCCCAAATCCGCGCCTAGCGGCACAGATACGCAGTATTTT
cdr3_aa: CASSPKSAPSGTDTQYF

d_call: -
clone_size: once
j_call: TRBJ1-2
v_call: TRBV29-1
cdr3_nt: TGCAGCGTTGTGTCAGGGGTCTATGGCTACACCTTC
cdr3_aa: CSVVSGVYGYTF

d_call: -
clone_size: -
j_call: TRBJ2-5
v_call: TRBV7-7
cdr3_nt: TGTGCCAGCAGCTTCCGGGGCACGGAGACCCAGTACTTC
cdr3_aa: CASSFRGTETQYF

d_call: -
clone_size: -
j_call: TRBJ2-7
v_call: TRBV10-2
cdr3_nt: TGCGCCAGCAGTGACTCGACATTGACCTACGAGCAGTACTTC
cdr3_aa: CASSDSTLTYEQYF

d_call: TRBD2
clone_size: -
j_call: TRBJ2-5
v_call: TRBV5-6
cdr3_nt: TGTGCCAGCAGTTTCATAGCGGGAGACCTTCGAGAGACCCAGTACTTC
cdr3_aa: CASSFIAGDLRETQYF

d_call: -
clone_size: -
j_call: TRBJ2-7
v_call: TRBV6-1
cdr3_nt: TGTGCCAGCAGTGAAGCGCTTAAGTGGGGAGTTACCTCTTCCGAGCAGTACTTC
cdr3_aa: CASSEALKWGVTSSEQYF

d_call: -
clone_size: -
j_call: TRBJ2-4
v_call: TRBV10-3
cdr3_nt: TGTGCCATTAAAGGGACGGACATTCAGTACTTC
cdr3_aa: CAIKGTDIQYF

d_call: TRBD1
clone_size: -
j_call: TRBJ2-1
v_call: TRBV6-5
cdr3_nt: TGTGCCAGCACTCCTTCAGGGGGCTCCTACAATGAGCAGTTCTTC
cdr3_aa: CASTPSGGSYNEQFF

d_call: -
clone_size: -
j_call: TRBJ1-5
v_call: TRBV5-6
cdr3_nt: TGTGCCAGCAGTTCCGGACAAGCAACGTATCAGCCCCAGCATTTT
cdr3_aa: CASSSGQATYQPQHF

d_call: -
clone_size: -
j_call: TRBJ2-7
v_call: TRBV25-1
cdr3_nt: TGTGCCAGCAGTGAATGGGGGGGGCTGGGCGAGCAGTACTTC
cdr3_aa: CASSEWGGLGEQYF

d_call: -
clone_size: -
j_call: TRBJ2-7
v_call: TRBV19
cdr3_nt: TGTGCCAGTAGTATAGAACTCGTTTCGGACGAGCAGTACTTC
cdr3_aa: CASSIELVSDEQYF

d_call: TRBD2
clone_size: -
j_call: TRBJ2-2
v_call: TRBV11-2
cdr3_nt: TGTGCCAGCAGCTTGGTCGGGAGGGCCGGTAGCCCCACCGGGGAGCTGTTTTTT
cdr3_aa: CASSLVGRAGSPTGELFF

d_call: TRBD2
clone_size: -
j_call: TRBJ2-1
v_call: TRBV11-3
cdr3_nt: TGTGCCAGCAGCTTCAGCGGGAGGTTCGACAATGAGCAGTTCTTC
cdr3_aa: CASSFSGRFDNEQFF

d_call: -
clone_size: -
j_call: TRBJ2-7
v_call: TRBV4-3
cdr3_nt: TGCGCCAGCAGCCATGTTGACAGCTACGAGCAGTACTTC
cdr3_aa: CASSHVDSYEQYF